This TCR beta chain derives from a study of T-cell memory formation after mild COVID-19. TCRdb analysed the 5' RACE reads with MiXCR anew, one entry per CDR3 protein. The data contain about half a million distinct CDR3 sequences, roughly 20% of them seen just once; the ten biggest clones take up 9% to 15%. There are a few counts of this clonotype. The length of the CDR3 is 15 residues. The V gene lost 0 bases and the J gene lost 3 bases, with 10 bases spanning the gap. Germline values: CDR1 SGDLS, CDR2 YYNGEE. V and J are TRBV9 and TRBJ1-5; no firm D call. The TCR sequence derives from an adult woman who had mild COVID-19 (a few samples of this study predate the infection). Cell type and time point are not known. Input material: PBMCs or a T cell subset sorted from them (not recorded which). This chain's CDR3 is CASSVDGWNNQPQHF. The CDR3 DNA sequence: TGTGCCAGCAGCGTAGATGGTTGGAACAATCAGCCCCAGCATTTT. The full variable domain, rest sourced from reference TRBV9 and TRBJ1-5, is DSGVTQTPKHLITATGQRVTLRCSPRSGDLSVYWYQQSLDQGLQFLIQYYNGEERAKGNILERFSAQQFPDLHSELNLSSLELGDSALYFCASSVDGWNNQPQHFGDGTRLSIL.